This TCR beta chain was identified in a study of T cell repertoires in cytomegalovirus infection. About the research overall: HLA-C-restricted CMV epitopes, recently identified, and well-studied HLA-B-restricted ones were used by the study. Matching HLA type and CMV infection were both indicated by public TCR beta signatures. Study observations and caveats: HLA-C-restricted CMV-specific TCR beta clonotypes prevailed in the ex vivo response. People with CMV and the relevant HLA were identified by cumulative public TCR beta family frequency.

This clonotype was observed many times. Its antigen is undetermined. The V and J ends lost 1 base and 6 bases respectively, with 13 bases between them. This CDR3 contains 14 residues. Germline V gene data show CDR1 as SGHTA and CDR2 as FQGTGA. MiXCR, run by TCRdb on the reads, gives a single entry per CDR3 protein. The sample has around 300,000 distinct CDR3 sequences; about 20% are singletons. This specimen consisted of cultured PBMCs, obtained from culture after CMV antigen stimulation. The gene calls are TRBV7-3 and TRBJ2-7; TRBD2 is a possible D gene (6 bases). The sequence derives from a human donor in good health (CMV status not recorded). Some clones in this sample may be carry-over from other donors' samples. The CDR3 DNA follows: TGTGCCAGCAGCTTAATCGGGCGGGAAGGCGAGCAGTACTTC. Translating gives CASSLIGREGEQYF.